The rows below give T cell receptor beta chains drawn from one sample of a study of molecular identifiers for immune sequencing clone quantification. MiXCR, run by TCRdb on the PCR reads, gives a single entry per CDR3 protein. The sample gives over 100,000 distinct CDR3 sequences, about a third of which show up once; roughly 10% is in the top ten. Sample: naive CD8+ T cells from blood, with Jurkat cell RNA spiked in. The receptors derive from a human donor in good health. Some libraries in this study had Jurkat cell RNA spiked in. CDR3s include the opening cysteine and the closing phenylalanine or tryptophan. Each record gives: CDR3 protein, CDR3 DNA, V gene, clone size, J gene, D gene. The D gene is left open where the match is weak. The listing skips clone size in some rows; elsewhere it reads once, few, many or a size class.

CASSTTERVDTEAFF	TGTGCCAGCAGTACGACAGAGAGAGTTGACACTGAAGCTTTCTTT	TRBV12-3/TRBV12-4	few	TRBJ1-1	.
CASSLGPLTEAFF	TGTGCCAGCAGCCTGGGACCCCTCACTGAAGCTTTCTTT	TRBV12-3/TRBV12-4	.	TRBJ1-1	.
CSARDLSEAFF	TGCAGTGCTAGAGATTTGAGTGAAGCTTTCTTT	TRBV20-1	.	TRBJ1-1	.
CSVEENGSLELFF	TGCAGCGTTGAAGAGAATGGTTCTCTAGAGCTGTTTTTT	TRBV29-1	many	TRBJ2-2	.
CASSYGLAYYEQYF	TGTGCCAGCAGTTATGGACTAGCGTACTACGAGCAGTACTTC	TRBV6-2/TRBV6-3	.	TRBJ2-7	TRBD2
CASSWGTEAFF	TGTGCCAGCAGTTGGGGGACTGAAGCTTTCTTT	TRBV12-3/TRBV12-4	few	TRBJ1-1	.
CASSSPGASTDTQYF	TGTGCCAGCAGCTCCCCGGGGGCTAGCACAGATACGCAGTATTTT	TRBV7-9	many	TRBJ2-3	.
CASSPGAEKLFF	TGTGCCAGCTCACCGGGTGCTGAAAAACTGTTTTTT	TRBV18	.	TRBJ1-4	.
CASFLNTGQLYF	TGTGCCAGCTTCCTCAACACCGGGCAGCTCTACTTT	TRBV5-3	.	TRBJ2-2	.
CASSPGRGYEQNF	TGCGCCAGCAGCCCTGGCAGGGGCTACGAGCAGAACTTC	TRBV4-3	.	TRBJ2-7	.